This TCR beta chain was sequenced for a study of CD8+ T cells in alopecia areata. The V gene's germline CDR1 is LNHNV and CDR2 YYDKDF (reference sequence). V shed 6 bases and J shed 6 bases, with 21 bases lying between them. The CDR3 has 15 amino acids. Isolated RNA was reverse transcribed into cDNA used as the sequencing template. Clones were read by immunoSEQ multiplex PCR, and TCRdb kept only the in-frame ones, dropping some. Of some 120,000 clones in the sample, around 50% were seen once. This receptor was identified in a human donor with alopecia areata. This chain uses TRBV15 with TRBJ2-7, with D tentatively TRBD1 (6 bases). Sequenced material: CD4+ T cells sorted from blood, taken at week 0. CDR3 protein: CATRGTHRARGEQYF. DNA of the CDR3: TGTGCCACCAGGGGTACCCACAGGGCGAGGGGCGAGCAGTACTTC.